This T cell receptor (beta chain) was sequenced in a study of radiotherapy plus CTLA-4 blockade in lung cancer. Study findings and constraints: According to reports, early shifts in blood T cell clones, alongside interferon-beta, forecast response most accurately.

Profiled with immunoSEQ multiplex PCR; TCRdb holds only in-frame clones, not every one. The repertoire holds more than 75,000 clones, less than 80% seen once, with about an eighth in the top ten. Concerning this clone: What it binds is unknown.

Germline trimming cut 1 base from V and 5 bases from J; bases unmatched to any gene: 4. The CDR3 spans 15 residues. Germline CDR1 is SGHTA and CDR2 is FQGNSA. The specimen comprised peripheral blood, sampled from a patient treated with radiotherapy plus ipilimumab. The source of this sequence is a human donor with non-small cell lung cancer that progressed on radiotherapy plus ipilimumab. The V gene is TRBV7-2, the J gene TRBJ1-1; 10 bases agree with TRBD1. DNA for the CDR3: TGTGCCAGCAGCTTAGGACAGGGGGCGTGGACTGAAGCTTTCTTT. This sequence encodes CASSLGQGAWTEAFF.